This T cell receptor beta chain was identified in a study of CXCR4 blockade with PD-1 therapy in pancreatic cancer (dated by TCRdb to about 2019). With respect to the entire study: The study analyzed resected pancreatic ductal adenocarcinoma using both multiplex immunohistochemistry and TCRbeta immunosequencing, alongside ex vivo slice culture that tested PD-1 and CXCR4 blockade. To look at intratumoral heterogeneity, the researchers TCR-sequenced two geographically distinct regions from each of 5 or 6 tumors.

CDR1 and CDR2, looked up from the germline V gene, are SQVTM and ANQGSEA. The CDR3 has 13 amino acids, counting the end cysteine and phenylalanine. CDR3 DNA is the only sequence kept; it has 39 bases, read in frame from the first base. V loses 3 bases at its end and J loses 2 bases; junction bases beyond the gene matches: 4. The patients who supplied the archived tumor blocks had received no neoadjuvant therapy before resection. The preserved-tissue arm of the study used about 30 surgical resection samples from about two dozen previously untreated pancreatic ductal adenocarcinoma patients. DNA for the resection arm was extracted from ten 5-micron curls of FFPE tumor lying next to the multiplex immunohistochemistry slide. What the study reported, not specific to this receptor: Tumors had clonal expansion, with a mean productive clonality of about 0.13 compared with more than 0.045 in healthy blood, yet clonality showed no correlation with survival. Because only TCRbeta chains were sequenced, true antigen-specificity overlap among the convergent dominant clones remained unconfirmed, awaiting paired alpha-beta single-cell sequencing. Amino acid clone frequency correlated strongly with the number of distinct nucleotide rearrangements encoding it, suggesting convergent selection by common tumor antigens.

Details on this clone: This receptor's antigen is unknown. The input lacks base qualities; no much larger clone sits a single base away.

Using the immunoSEQ Assay at Adaptive Biotechnologies, the researchers immunosequenced TCRbeta CDR3 regions from the extracted DNA. The original pipeline was this. To measure the absolute abundance of each unique TCRbeta CDR3, the sequences were collapsed and filtered. Clonality was calculated as 1 minus Pielou's evenness, using only productive in-frame rearrangements. Regional overlap tracked the top 100 nucleotide rearrangements across paired samples, with Morisita index comparing paired versus unrelated samples. The immunoSEQ Rearrangement Details tool was used to assess convergence of nucleotide rearrangements onto identical amino acid sequences. TCRdb stores this immuneACCESS table with in-frame sequences only. Part of the clones is absent; in the studies checked, under half of the shortfall reflects unresolved V genes, and no reason is known for the rest. That table is the source of V, J and clone size, and D and trimming were worked out from the DNA. The sample table records roughly 2,600 clones; approximately 45% of these occur just once. The top ten constitute approximately 6.2% of the sample.

This receptor chain uses TRBV29-1 and TRBJ2-7; the junction holds 7 bases that match TRBD1. Sequenced: tumor tissue. The source is a human donor with pancreatic ductal adenocarcinoma. The nucleotides read TGCAGCGTTGAGACAGGGATAGCCTACGAGCAGTACTTC. Its protein reads: CSVETGIAYEQYF.